This T cell receptor (beta chain) was captured in a study of memory CD4+ T cells and cytomegalovirus serostatus. As for the study in general: Donors were healthy Belgian adults, under ten CMV seropositive and about two dozen seronegative.

Single viable CD3+CD4+CD8-CD45RO+ cells were sorted as the memory CD4+ T cells. CMV serostatus came from serum IgG against pp150, pp28, p38, p52. Total CD4+ T cells were enriched by CD4 positive selection. Using immunoSEQ multiplex PCR, the repertoire was profiled, and TCRdb retains in-frame clones only, with some absent. Among under 75,000 clones listed, roughly 75% were seen once. Germline V gives CDR1 SGHAT, CDR2 FQNNGV. The CDR3 covers 15 residues. V shed 3 bases, J shed 4 bases, and the junction held 7 bases outside the gene matches. The receptor was derived from an adult in good health and CMV-seronegative. Some clones in this sample may be carry-over from other donors' samples. The chain is built from TRBV11-2 and TRBJ1-2, with TRBD1 identical over 8 bases. Sample: memory CD4+ T cells from blood. CDR3 protein: CASSFRGQGSYGYTF. CDR3 DNA: TGTGCCAGCAGCTTCAGAGGACAGGGAAGCTATGGCTACACCTTC.